This entry lists 22 T cell receptor beta chains sequenced from one sample in a study of blood T cell repertoires in COVID-19 (dated by TCRdb to 2020 to 2021). Libraries were prepared through the immunoSEQ multiplex PCR assay. Entries here come from immuneACCESS through TCRdb and include only in-frame sequences with V and J called. Some clones fail to appear in such tables; in the studies checked, an unresolved V gene covers under half of the shortfall, and the cause of the remainder is unknown. Across this sample there are approximately 80,000 clones, with 85% to 90% seen only once. The ten most abundant clones make up 4.5% to 5.5% of the sample. The sequenced material came from peripheral blood. Source of these receptors: a man aged 35 to 55 with acute or convalescent COVID-19.

The chain combines TRBV29-1 with TRBJ1-2; TRBD1 matches at 7 bases. CDR1 is SQVTM, CDR2 ANQGSEA, per germline. CDR3 length equals 13 residues. The V segment lost 3 bases and the J segment 3 bases; nucleotides outside the gene matches: 4. The CDR3 DNA sequence: TGCAGCGTTGAGACAGGGCTGGACTATGGCTACACCTTC. It codes for CSVETGLDYGYTF.

In its sample, this clone was seen a few times. This chain joins TRBV9 and TRBJ2-5; 7 nucleotides match TRBD2. Germline-derived CDR1 and CDR2 are SGDLS and YYNGEE. This CDR3 is built from 15 residues. J lost 2 bases, V lost 4 bases, and 8 bases had no gene match. The CDR3 coding sequence is TGTGCCAGCAGCTCACAAGGACTAGTTCAAGAGACCCAGTACTTC. Translated, it gives CASSSQGLVQETQYF. The variable domain in full, completed from reference TRBV9 and TRBJ2-5, reads DSGVTQTPKHLITATGQRVTLRCSPRSGDLSVYWYQQSLDQGLQFLIQYYNGEERAKGNILERFSAQQFPDLHSELNLSSLELGDSALYFCASSSQGLVQETQYFGPGTRLLVL.

The V gene is TRBV4-1, the J gene TRBJ1-6; D might be TRBD1 (5 bases). V was trimmed by 0 bases and J by 0 bases, leaving 9 bases between them. This CDR3 has 17 residues. Germline V gene data show CDR1 as MGHRA and CDR2 as YSYEKL. The DNA of the CDR3 is TGCGCCAGCAGCCAAGATCGGGGGAGCTCCTATAATTCACCCCTCCACTTT. It is translated as CASSQDRGSSYNSPLHF.

This clone was seen only once. The chain carries TRBV19 and TRBJ2-5; D gene ambiguous. The CDR3 consists of 15 residues. Trimming pared 4 bases from V and 2 bases from J, leaving 14 bases between. Germline assignment: CDR1 LNHDA and CDR2 SQIVND (reference sequence). CDR3 residues: CASSNPLGRQETQYF. The CDR3 coding sequence is TGTGCCAGTAGTAACCCTCTGGGCAGACAAGAGACCCAGTACTTC.

The chain has TRBV6-5 and TRBJ1-6, with TRBD1 as a possible D gene (6 bases). V was shortened by 10 bases and J by 2 bases, with 12 bases between the two germline ends. Germline loops: CDR1 MNHEY, CDR2 SVGAGI. This CDR3 is built from 14 residues. The CDR3 is CATQRDTYNSPLHF. In DNA form, the CDR3 reads TGTGCCACCCAGCGGGACACCTATAATTCACCCCTCCACTTT.

The chain is built from TRBV11-2 and TRBJ1-2; D is ambiguous. Germline loops: CDR1 SGHAT, CDR2 FQNNGV. Trimming took 4 bases from V and 4 from J, leaving 16 bases between them. This CDR3 has 15 amino acids. CDR3 DNA sequence: TGTGCCAGCAGCTCCCCCACGGTAGTGTCCTATGGCTACACCTTC. It is translated as CASSSPTVVSYGYTF.

This chain connects TRBV3-1 (or the pseudogene TRBV3-2) to TRBJ2-2; 10 bases fit TRBD2. Germline-derived CDR1 and CDR2 are LGHDT and YNNKEL (reference sequence). The V segment lost 4 bases and the J segment 1 base; nucleotides outside the gene matches: 3. The CDR3 length is 16 residues. The CDR3 nucleotides are TGTGCCAGCAGCCGCGCTAGCGGGGGGAACACCGGGGAGCTGTTTTTT. This codes for CASSRASGGNTGELFF.

The chain combines TRBV15 with TRBJ2-7; 8 nucleotides line up with TRBD2. Germline CDR1 is LNHNV and CDR2 is YYDKDF (reference sequence). Trimming removed 3 bases from V and 7 bases from J; junction bases left unmatched: 5. The CDR3 consists of 13 residues. CDR3 residues: CATSRPLAGEQYF. The CDR3 nucleotides are TGTGCCACCAGCAGGCCGTTAGCGGGAGAGCAGTACTTC.

The chain combines TRBV5-6 with TRBJ1-6; D is perhaps TRBD1 (5 bases). Trimming shortened V by 5 bases and J by 6 bases, and 6 bases separated the two germline ends. CDR1 is SGHDT, CDR2 YYEEEE, per germline. The CDR3 has 12 residues. The CDR3 protein is CASRTANSPLHF. CDR3 DNA sequence: TGTGCCAGCAGGACAGCTAATTCACCCCTCCACTTT.

The rearrangement uses TRBV12-3 or TRBV12-4 and TRBJ1-5, with TRBD1 identical over 7 bases. The CDR3 length is 13 residues. The V and J ends lost 6 bases and 6 bases, in that order; junction bases with no gene match: 5. The CDR3 protein is CASSLQGGQPQHF. CDR3 nucleotide sequence: TGTGCCAGCAGCCTCCAGGGGGGTCAGCCCCAGCATTTT.

The V call is TRBV11-2, the J call TRBJ1-6; TRBD1 agrees at 9 bases. Germline assignment: CDR1 SGHAT and CDR2 FQNNGV. This CDR3 has 16 residues. Trimming cost V 1 base and J 9 bases; bases outside gene matches: 7. The CDR3 sequence: CASSLGFRGQGSPLHF. The CDR3 DNA reads as TGTGCCAGCAGCTTAGGATTCAGGGGACAGGGTTCACCCCTCCACTTT. Drawing the rest from reference TRBV11-2 and TRBJ1-6, the complete variable domain is EAGVAQSPRYKIIEKRQSVAFWCNPISGHATLYWYQQILGQGPKLLIQFQNNGVVDDSQLPKDRFSAERLKGVDSTLKIQPAKLEDSAVYLCASSLGFRGQGSPLHFGNGTRLTVT.

The chain uses TRBV5-1 and TRBJ1-6; 7 bases align to TRBD1. The CDR3 contains 13 residues. V dropped 5 bases and J dropped 8; count of bases not matched to a gene: 4. CDR1 and CDR2 from the germline V gene are SGHRS and YFSETQ. The CDR3 spells CASRETGDSPLHF. In nucleotides, the CDR3 is TGCGCCAGCAGGGAAACAGGGGATTCACCCCTCCACTTT.

The chain employs TRBV6-5 and TRBJ1-1; TRBD1 matches 7 bases. Germline values: CDR1 MNHEY, CDR2 SVGAGI. J was trimmed by 0 bases and V by 7 bases; bases with no gene match: 5. The CDR3 is 14 amino acids. For the CDR3, the DNA is TGTGCCAGCACTAGACAGGGCATGAACACTGAAGCTTTCTTT. Amino acid sequence: CASTRQGMNTEAFF.

The CDR3 loop is CASGGRRNYGYTF. The DNA of the CDR3 is TGTGCCTCCGGAGGGCGCAGAAACTATGGCTACACCTTC. This chain links TRBV30 with TRBJ1-2, with D unclear. CDR3 length: 13 amino acids. Germline lookup yields CDR1 GTSNPN and CDR2 SVGIG (reference sequence). V was trimmed by 7 bases and J by 2 bases, leaving 14 bases between them. Together with reference TRBV30 and TRBJ1-2, the CDR3 gives the full variable domain: SQTIHQWPATLVQPVGSPLSLECTVEGTSNPNLYWYRQAAGRGLQLLFYSVGIGQISSEVPQNLSASRPQDRQFILSSKKLLLSDSGFYLCASGGRRNYGYTFGSGTRLTVV.

This chain uses TRBV27 with TRBJ2-2; 8 nucleotides agree with TRBD2. The length of the CDR3 is 17 residues. J lost 0 bases, V lost 1 base, and 4 bases had no gene match. Germline V gene sequence: CDR1 MNHEY, CDR2 SMNVEV (reference sequence). This CDR3 is CASSLFAGGTNTGELFF. The CDR3 region has the DNA TGTGCCAGCAGTTTATTCGCGGGGGGAACGAACACCGGGGAGCTGTTTTTT.

V and J are TRBV6-1 and TRBJ2-7, with a weak D call TRBD2 (5 bases). The V end lost 2 bases, the J end lost 2 bases, and 10 bases lay between the germline ends. This CDR3 spans 14 amino acids. Germline V gene sequence: CDR1 MNHNS, CDR2 SASEGT. CDR3 sequence: CASSEMLAPYEQYF. DNA of the CDR3: TGTGCCAGCAGTGAAATGCTAGCCCCCTACGAGCAGTACTTC.

V is TRBV9 and J is TRBJ2-7; tentatively, D is TRBD1 (5 bases). The V end was cut by 0 bases, the J end by 5 bases, with 12 bases between. The germline V gene has CDR1 SGDLS and CDR2 YYNGEE. The CDR3 sequence is 14 residues long. CDR3 nucleotides: TGTGCCAGCAGCGTAGCCAGGGATAGCCACGAGCAGTACTTC. It is translated as CASSVARDSHEQYF.

The chain is built from TRBV10-3 and TRBJ2-3; 11 bases line up with TRBD2. With 0 bases clipped from V and 3 bases from J, the junction kept 2 bases outside the gene matches. CDR3 length equals 16 residues. From germline, CDR1 is ENHRY and CDR2 SYGVKD. For the CDR3, the DNA is TGTGCCATCAGTGAGTCGGCTAGCGGGGGGACAGATACGCAGTATTTT. It codes for CAISESASGGTDTQYF.

This rearrangement joins TRBV12-3 or TRBV12-4 to TRBJ2-3; TRBD2 matches 8 bases. This CDR3 has 13 amino acids. Trimming took 6 bases from V and 8 from J; bases not matched to a gene: 7. CDR3 DNA sequence: TGTGCCAGCAGCCGGACTAGCTGGGTTACGCAGTATTTT. Amino acid sequence: CASSRTSWVTQYF.

The genes are TRBV5-1 and TRBJ1-5, with D maybe TRBD1 (6 bases). CDR3 length: 14 amino acids. Germline V gives CDR1 SGHRS, CDR2 YFSETQ. V was clipped by 1 base and J by 2 bases, with 7 bases between them. CDR3 sequence: CASSLSGGNQPQHF. CDR3 DNA sequence: TGCGCCAGCAGCTTGTCAGGGGGCAATCAGCCCCAGCATTTT.

The rearrangement links TRBV4-3 to TRBJ1-2; a possible D gene is TRBD1 (5 bases). The ends were cut back, 0 bases at V and 8 bases at J, with 16 bases in the middle. The CDR3 length is 15 residues. Germline V gives CDR1 LGHNA, CDR2 YSLEER. The DNA for the CDR3 is TGCGCCAGCAGCCAAGATCTGCAGGGTAAGAGGGGCTACACCTTC. Its protein product is CASSQDLQGKRGYTF.

The chain employs TRBV4-1 and TRBJ1-4; 10 nucleotides align to TRBD1. Per germline, CDR1 MGHRA and CDR2 YSYEKL. There are 16 residues in the CDR3. With V trimmed by 0 bases and J by 9 bases, 7 bases remained unmatched. Here the CDR3 reads CASSQDPGQGYQKLFF. The CDR3 DNA follows: TGCGCCAGCAGCCAAGATCCGGGACAGGGGTACCAAAAACTGTTTTTT.